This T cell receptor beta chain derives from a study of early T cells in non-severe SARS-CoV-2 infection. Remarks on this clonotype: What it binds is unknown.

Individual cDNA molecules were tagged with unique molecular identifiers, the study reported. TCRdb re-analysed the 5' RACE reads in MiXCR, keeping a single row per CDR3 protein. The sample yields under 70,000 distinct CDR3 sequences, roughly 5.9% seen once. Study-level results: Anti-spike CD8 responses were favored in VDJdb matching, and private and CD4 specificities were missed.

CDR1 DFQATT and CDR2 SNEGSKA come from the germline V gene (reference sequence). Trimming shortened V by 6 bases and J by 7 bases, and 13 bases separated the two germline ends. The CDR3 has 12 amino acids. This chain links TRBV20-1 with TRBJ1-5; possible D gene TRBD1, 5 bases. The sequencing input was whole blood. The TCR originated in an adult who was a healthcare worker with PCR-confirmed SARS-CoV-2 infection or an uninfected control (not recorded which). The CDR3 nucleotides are TGCAGTGCGGGAAGGGGTTACCAGCCCCAGCATTTT. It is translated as CSAGRGYQPQHF.